These 24 T cell receptor beta chains were all obtained from the same sample, sequenced in a study of control samples from healthy donors and cancer patients (dated by TCRdb to about 2020). To prepare the library, the immunoSEQ multiplex PCR assay was applied. TCRdb carries this immuneACCESS record with in-frame sequences only. Its versions omit some clonotypes, under half of them owing to an unresolved V gene in the studies checked, with the rest unexplained. For this sample the table gives around 120,000 clones, of which around 87% were detected only once. About 2.7% of the sample belongs to the ten largest clones. Sequenced material: blood. These receptors originate from a man in his sixties in good health.

CDR3 in amino acids: CASREGSLRAEAFF. The CDR3 region has the DNA TGTGCCAGCAGGGAGGGGTCCTTGAGGGCTGAAGCTTTCTTT. This chain links TRBV28 with TRBJ1-1, with a tentative D call TRBD1 (5 bases). Germline CDR1 reads MDHEN; CDR2 reads SYDVKM. Trimming shortened V by 6 bases and J by 6 bases, and 17 bases separated the two germline ends. This CDR3 comprises 14 residues. The full variable domain, in which reference TRBV28 and TRBJ1-1 provide the parts outside the CDR3, is DVKVTQSSRYLVKRTGEKVFLECVQDMDHENMFWYRQDPGLGLRLIYFSYDVKMKEKGDIPEGYSVSREKKERFSLILESASTNQTSMYLCASREGSLRAEAFFGQGTRLTVV.

The J gene is TRBJ2-1, the V gene TRBV7-2; D might be TRBD1 or TRBD2, each matching 5 bases. Germline loops: CDR1 SGHTA, CDR2 FQGNSA. V was shortened by 2 bases and J by 12 bases, with 14 bases between the two germline ends. This CDR3 spans 13 amino acids. CDR3 protein: CASSLLGEFGQFF. The CDR3 region has the DNA TGTGCCAGCAGCTTATTGGGGGAATTCGGGCAGTTCTTC.

The CDR3 nucleotides are TGCGCCAGCAGCCATCTTAACAGGGACTTAAGATTTGAAGCTTTCTTT. This gives the protein CASSHLNRDLRFEAFF. V and J are TRBV4-1 and TRBJ1-1, with a weak D call TRBD1 (6 bases). The germline CDR1 and CDR2 sequences are MGHRA and YSYEKL. Trimming stripped 3 bases from V and 7 bases from J, with 21 bases between. The CDR3 loop spans 16 amino acids.

The J gene is TRBJ2-7, the V gene TRBV30, with D perhaps given as TRBD1 or TRBD2 (5 bases each). V lost 5 bases and J lost 9, with 14 bases in between. The germline CDR1 and CDR2 sequences are GTSNPN and SVGIG (reference sequence). The CDR3 has 11 amino acids. CDR3 region: CAWGDGVVQYF. Here the CDR3 DNA reads TGTGCCTGGGGGGACGGAGTAGTGCAGTACTTC.

The CDR3, as DNA: TGTGCCAGCAGTTTAGGGGGCTCCTACAATGAGCAGTTCTTC. Amino acids: CASSLGGSYNEQFF. The V gene is TRBV28, the J gene TRBJ2-1, with D possibly called TRBD1 or TRBD2 (5 bases each). V lost 2 bases and J lost 0, with 5 bases in between. The CDR3 runs to 14 residues. CDR1 and CDR2 from the germline V gene are MDHEN and SYDVKM.

V is TRBV19 and J is TRBJ1-6, with unresolved D. The CDR3 runs to 14 residues. Germline V lookup: CDR1 LNHDA, CDR2 SQIVND (reference sequence). The ends were cut back, 6 bases at V and 3 bases at J, with 9 bases in the middle. The CDR3 spells CASRPPGYNSPLHF. The CDR3 DNA reads TGTGCCAGTAGGCCTCCCGGCTATAATTCACCCCTCCACTTT.

V gene TRBV28 combines with J gene TRBJ1-4; D is unclear. Germline CDR1 reads MDHEN; CDR2 reads SYDVKM. CDR3 length: 12 residues. Trimming took 6 bases from V and 7 from J, leaving 9 bases between them. As DNA, the CDR3 is TGTGCCAGCAGCCCGGGTGGTGAAAAACTGTTTTTT. Protein: CASSPGGEKLFF.

This chain uses TRBV18 with TRBJ2-7, with TRBD1 matching over 7 bases. Germline V gene sequence: CDR1 KGHSH, CDR2 LQKENI. The J segment lost 4 bases and the V segment lost 5 bases, leaving 2 bases of the junction unmatched. This CDR3 has 12 amino acids. This CDR3 is CASSTQGYEQYF. The DNA for the CDR3 is TGTGCCAGCTCAACACAGGGGTACGAGCAGTACTTC.

The chain links TRBV10-1 to TRBJ2-1, with D possibly TRBD1 on 8 matching bases. V dropped 0 bases and J dropped 14 bases, with 17 bases sitting between them. Germline CDR1 reads WNHNN; CDR2 reads SYGVQD (reference sequence). CDR3 length equals 14 residues. CDR3 in DNA: TGCGCCAGCAGTGAGTCGTCTAGGACAGGGAGGGAGTTCTTC. It is translated as CASSESSRTGREFF.

The rearrangement links TRBV19 to TRBJ1-2; 7 bases line up with TRBD1. CDR1 LNHDA and CDR2 SQIVND come from the germline V gene (reference sequence). Unmatched junction bases numbered 8, after V lost 3 bases and J lost 7 bases. The CDR3 spans 14 residues. In DNA form, the CDR3 reads TGTGCCAGTAGTATCGACACAGGGGTGCGTGGCTACACCTTC. Translation gives CASSIDTGVRGYTF. Based on the CDR3 plus reference TRBV19 and TRBJ1-2, the full variable domain is DGGITQSPKYLFRKEGQNVTLSCEQNLNHDAMYWYRQDPGQGLRLIYYSQIVNDFQKGDIAEGYSVSREKKESFPLTVTSAQKNPTAFYLCASSIDTGVRGYTFGSGTRLTVV.

This clone was observed a single time. The chain combines TRBV19 with TRBJ2-7, with 9 bases matching TRBD1. The germline V gene has CDR1 LNHDA and CDR2 SQIVND (reference sequence). This CDR3 is 16 amino acids long. V shed 3 bases and J 1 base; nucleotides not matched to a gene: 7. The CDR3 spells CASSITGGEVSYEQYF. The CDR3, as DNA: TGTGCCAGTAGTATCACAGGGGGCGAGGTATCCTACGAGCAGTACTTC.

The chain recombines TRBV6-5 with TRBJ1-3; D unresolved. The CDR3 is made up of 14 amino acids. V lost 2 bases to trimming and J lost 0 bases, with 5 bases between them. Germline V gene lookup returns CDR1 MNHEY and CDR2 SVGAGI. CDR3 loop: CASSYGGSGNTIYF. In DNA form, the CDR3 reads TGTGCCAGCAGTTACGGAGGCTCTGGAAACACCATATATTTT.

This clone has a single count. Different DNA sequences within this sample yield the same CDR3. The J gene is TRBJ2-2, the V gene TRBV24-1; unclear D gene. Trimming shortened V by 4 bases and J by 2 bases, and 10 bases separated the two germline ends. This CDR3 region has 15 residues. Per the germline V gene, CDR1 is KGHDR and CDR2 is SFDVKD. The CDR3 sequence: CATSESGRNTGELFF. CDR3 coding DNA: TGTGCCACCAGTGAGTCCGGGCGCAACACCGGGGAGCTGTTTTTT.

This clone is a singleton in its sample. J is TRBJ1-6 and V is TRBV9; tentatively, D is TRBD1 (5 bases). V gave up 2 bases and J gave up 7 bases, with 10 bases separating them. Germline V lookup: CDR1 SGDLS, CDR2 YYNGEE. CDR3 length: 14 residues. The CDR3 coding sequence is TGTGCCAGCAGCGTCGGGGCGCGAAATTCACCCCTCCACTTT. Amino acids: CASSVGARNSPLHF.

This chain connects TRBV19 to TRBJ2-3; D uncertain. In germline, CDR1 is LNHDA, CDR2 SQIVND (reference sequence). The CDR3 sequence is 17 residues long. Trimming removed 2 bases from V and 4 bases from J, with 19 bases in between. The CDR3 loop is CASSISHSSHPPDTQYF. The CDR3 coding sequence is TGTGCCAGTAGTATATCCCACAGTTCCCACCCCCCAGATACGCAGTATTTT.

This clone was seen ten or more times. The V gene is TRBV7-2, the J gene TRBJ2-3, with unresolved D. V dropped 2 bases and J dropped 0 bases, with 6 bases sitting between them. Germline V lookup: CDR1 SGHTA, CDR2 FQGNSA. CDR3 size: 14 residues. DNA of the CDR3: TGTGCCAGCAGCTTATTGAAGAGCACAGATACGCAGTATTTT. Encoded protein: CASSLLKSTDTQYF.

The V call is TRBV4-1, the J call TRBJ1-2; D is possibly TRBD1 (5 bases). The CDR3 runs to 14 residues. The V end lost 5 bases, the J end lost 2 bases, and 12 bases lay between the germline ends. Germline V gene lookup returns CDR1 MGHRA and CDR2 YSYEKL. The CDR3: CASSVGPANYGYTF. As DNA, the CDR3 is TGCGCCAGCAGCGTGGGGCCGGCAAACTATGGCTACACCTTC.

The genes are TRBV5-1 and TRBJ2-3, with 8 bases identical to TRBD2. The CDR3 is 15 amino acids. The V gene's germline CDR1 is SGHRS and CDR2 YFSETQ. V trimming: 4 bases; J trimming: 5 bases; junction bases outside the gene matches: 9. In DNA, the CDR3 is TGCGCCAGCAGCAGAACGGGGGGGCCTGAAGATACGCAGTATTTT. Protein sequence: CASSRTGGPEDTQYF.

The chain carries TRBV20-1 and TRBJ2-3; D is possibly TRBD1 (6 bases). The CDR3 consists of 11 residues. Germline V gene sequence: CDR1 DFQATT, CDR2 SNEGSKA (reference sequence). The V gene lost 5 bases and the J gene lost 10 bases, with 13 bases spanning the gap. In nucleotides, the CDR3 is TGCAGTGCTCAGGACAGTCCCTCGCAGTATTTT. As protein: CSAQDSPSQYF.

The chain recombines TRBV6-6 with TRBJ2-2; D remains unclear. The CDR3 has 13 amino acids. Germline values: CDR1 MNHNY, CDR2 SVGAGI (reference sequence). The ends were cut back, 4 bases at V and 9 bases at J, with 12 bases in the middle. The CDR3, as DNA: TGTGCCAGCAGTTCCCTTTCGGGCAGGGAGCTGTTTTTT. This encodes CASSSLSGRELFF.

The rearrangement joins TRBV2 to TRBJ2-7, with 10 positions matching TRBD2. J was trimmed by 4 bases and V by 2 bases; bases with no gene match: 8. Germline CDR1 and CDR2: SNHLY and FYNNEI. The CDR3 totals 16 residues. The DNA for the CDR3 is TGTGCCAGCAGTGAACGGCTAGCGGGGGTAGAATACGAGCAGTACTTC. This translates into CASSERLAGVEYEQYF.

The CDR3 DNA is TGTGCCAGCAGCGTAGGTCTGGGGGGTCGGGAGACCCAGTACTTC. It specifies CASSVGLGGRETQYF. V is TRBV9 and J is TRBJ2-5; perhaps TRBD2 as D (6 bases). Germline-derived CDR1 and CDR2 are SGDLS and YYNGEE. Trimming stripped 0 bases from V and 5 bases from J, with 14 bases between. The CDR3 sequence is 15 residues long. Full variable domain (remainder filled in from reference TRBV9 and TRBJ2-5): DSGVTQTPKHLITATGQRVTLRCSPRSGDLSVYWYQQSLDQGLQFLIQYYNGEERAKGNILERFSAQQFPDLHSELNLSSLELGDSALYFCASSVGLGGRETQYFGPGTRLLVL.

This sequence joins TRBV7-6 and TRBJ2-7; tentatively, D is TRBD1 (6 bases). CDR3 length equals 19 residues. CDR1 and CDR2 from the germline V gene are SGHVS and FNYEAQ. V lost 5 bases and J lost 2, with 28 bases in between. The CDR3 DNA sequence: TGTGCCAGCAGCGAGCACGGACAGCAGAACGAGTTTTTTCCCTACGAGCAGTACTTC. Protein: CASSEHGQQNEFFPYEQYF. Variable domain in full (rest from reference TRBV7-6 and TRBJ2-7): GAGVSQSPRYKVTKRGQDVALRCDPISGHVSLYWYRQALGQGPEFLTYFNYEAQQDKSGLPNDRFSAERPEGSISTLTIQRTEQRDSAMYRCASSEHGQQNEFFPYEQYFGPGTRLTVT.

The chain has TRBV5-6 and TRBJ2-7; 12 nucleotides match TRBD1. Germline CDR1 is SGHDT and CDR2 is YYEEEE. CDR3 length equals 16 residues. V lost 2 bases, J lost 0 bases, and 3 bases stayed unmatched. The CDR3, as DNA: TGTGCCAGCAGCTTACCGGGACAGGGGGCCTCCTACGAGCAGTACTTC. This encodes CASSLPGQGASYEQYF.